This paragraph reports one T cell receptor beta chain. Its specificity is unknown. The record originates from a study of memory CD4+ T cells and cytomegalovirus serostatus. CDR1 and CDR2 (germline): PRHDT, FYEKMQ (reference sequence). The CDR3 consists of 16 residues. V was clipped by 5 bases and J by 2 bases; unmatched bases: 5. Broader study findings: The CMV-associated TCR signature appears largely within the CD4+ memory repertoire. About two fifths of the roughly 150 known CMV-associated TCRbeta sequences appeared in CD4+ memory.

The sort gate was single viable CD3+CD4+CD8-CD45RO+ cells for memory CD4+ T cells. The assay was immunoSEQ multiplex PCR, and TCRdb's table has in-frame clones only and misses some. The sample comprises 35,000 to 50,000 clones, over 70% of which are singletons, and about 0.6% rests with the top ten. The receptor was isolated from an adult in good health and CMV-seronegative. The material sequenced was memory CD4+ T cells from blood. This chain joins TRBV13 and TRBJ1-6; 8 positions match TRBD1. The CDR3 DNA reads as TGTGCCAGCAGCAAGCGGACAGGGACCTATAATTCACCCCTCCACTTT. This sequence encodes CASSKRTGTYNSPLHF.